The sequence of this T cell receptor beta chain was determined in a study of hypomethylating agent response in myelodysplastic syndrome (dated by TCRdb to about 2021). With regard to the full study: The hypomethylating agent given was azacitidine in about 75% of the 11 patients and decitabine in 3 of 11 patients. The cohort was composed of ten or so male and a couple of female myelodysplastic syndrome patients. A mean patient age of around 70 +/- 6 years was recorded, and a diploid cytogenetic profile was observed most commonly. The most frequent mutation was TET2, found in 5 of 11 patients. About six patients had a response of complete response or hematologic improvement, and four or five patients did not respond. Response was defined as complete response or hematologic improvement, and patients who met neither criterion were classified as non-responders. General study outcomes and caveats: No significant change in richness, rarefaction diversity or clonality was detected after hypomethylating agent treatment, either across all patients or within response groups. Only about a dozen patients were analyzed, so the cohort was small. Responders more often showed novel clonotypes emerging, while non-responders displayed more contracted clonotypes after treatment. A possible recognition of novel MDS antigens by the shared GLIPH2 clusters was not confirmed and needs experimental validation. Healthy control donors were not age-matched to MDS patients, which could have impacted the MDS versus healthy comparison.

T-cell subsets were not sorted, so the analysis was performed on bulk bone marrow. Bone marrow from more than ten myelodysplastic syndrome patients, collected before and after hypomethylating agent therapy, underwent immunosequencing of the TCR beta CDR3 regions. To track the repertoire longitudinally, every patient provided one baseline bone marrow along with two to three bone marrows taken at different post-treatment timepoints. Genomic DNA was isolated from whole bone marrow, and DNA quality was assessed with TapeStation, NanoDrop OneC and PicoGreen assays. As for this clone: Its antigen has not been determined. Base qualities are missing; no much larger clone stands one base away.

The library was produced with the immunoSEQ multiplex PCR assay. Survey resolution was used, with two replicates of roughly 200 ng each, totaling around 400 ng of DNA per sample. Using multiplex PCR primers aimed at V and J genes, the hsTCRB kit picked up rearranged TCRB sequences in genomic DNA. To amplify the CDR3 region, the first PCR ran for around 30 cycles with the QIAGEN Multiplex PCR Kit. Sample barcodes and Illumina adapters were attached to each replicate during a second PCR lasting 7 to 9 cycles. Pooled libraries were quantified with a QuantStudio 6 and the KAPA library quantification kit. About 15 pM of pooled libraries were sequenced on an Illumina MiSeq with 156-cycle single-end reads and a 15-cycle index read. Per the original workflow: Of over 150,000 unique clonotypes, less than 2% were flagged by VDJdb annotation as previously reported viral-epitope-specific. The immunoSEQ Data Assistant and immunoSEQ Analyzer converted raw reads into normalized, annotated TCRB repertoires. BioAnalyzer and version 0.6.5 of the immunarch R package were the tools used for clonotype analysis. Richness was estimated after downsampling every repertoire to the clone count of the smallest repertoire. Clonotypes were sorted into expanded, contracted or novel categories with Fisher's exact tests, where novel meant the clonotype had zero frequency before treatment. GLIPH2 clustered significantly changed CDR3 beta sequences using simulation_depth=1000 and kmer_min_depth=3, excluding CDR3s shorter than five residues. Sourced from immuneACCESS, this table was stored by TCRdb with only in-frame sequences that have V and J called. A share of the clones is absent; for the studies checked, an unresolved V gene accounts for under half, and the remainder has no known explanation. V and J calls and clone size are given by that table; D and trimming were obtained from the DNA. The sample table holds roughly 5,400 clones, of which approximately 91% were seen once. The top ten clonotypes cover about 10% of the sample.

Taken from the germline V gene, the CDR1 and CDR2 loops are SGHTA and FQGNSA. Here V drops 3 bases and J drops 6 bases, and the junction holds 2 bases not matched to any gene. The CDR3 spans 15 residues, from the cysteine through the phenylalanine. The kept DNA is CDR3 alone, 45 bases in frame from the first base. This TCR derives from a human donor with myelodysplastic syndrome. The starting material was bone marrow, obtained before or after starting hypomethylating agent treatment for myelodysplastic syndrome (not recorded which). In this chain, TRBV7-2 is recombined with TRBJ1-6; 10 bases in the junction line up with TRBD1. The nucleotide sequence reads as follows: TGTGCCAGCAGCTTGCGGACAGGGGGTAATTCACCCCTCCACTTT. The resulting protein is CASSLRTGGNSPLHF.